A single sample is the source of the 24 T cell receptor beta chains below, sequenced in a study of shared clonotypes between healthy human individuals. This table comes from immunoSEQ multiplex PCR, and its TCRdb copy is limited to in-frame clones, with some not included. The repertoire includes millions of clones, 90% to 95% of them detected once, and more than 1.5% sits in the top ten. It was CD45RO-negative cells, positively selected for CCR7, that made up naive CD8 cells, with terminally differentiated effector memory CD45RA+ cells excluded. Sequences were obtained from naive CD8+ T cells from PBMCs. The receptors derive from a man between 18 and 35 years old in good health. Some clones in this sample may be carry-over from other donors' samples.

CDR3 protein: CASSSFSTGTGPSYEQYF. For the CDR3, the DNA is TGTGCCAGCAGCTCCTTTTCAACCGGGACAGGGCCTTCCTACGAGCAGTACTTC. J is TRBJ2-7 and V is TRBV28, with 9 bases aligning to TRBD1. Germline trimming cut 6 bases from V and 1 base from J; bases unmatched to any gene: 16. Germline-derived CDR1 and CDR2 are MDHEN and SYDVKM. The length of the CDR3 is 18 residues. The entire variable domain, with the rest obtained from reference TRBV28 and TRBJ2-7, is as follows: DVKVTQSSRYLVKRTGEKVFLECVQDMDHENMFWYRQDPGLGLRLIYFSYDVKMKEKGDIPEGYSVSREKKERFSLILESASTNQTSMYLCASSSFSTGTGPSYEQYFGPGTRLTVT.

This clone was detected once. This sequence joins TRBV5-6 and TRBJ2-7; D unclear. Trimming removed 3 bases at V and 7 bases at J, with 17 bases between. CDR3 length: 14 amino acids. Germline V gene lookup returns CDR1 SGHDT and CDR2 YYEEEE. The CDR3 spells CASSSPGRTLEQYF. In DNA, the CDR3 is TGTGCCAGCAGCTCCCCCGGACGGACGCTAGAGCAGTACTTC.

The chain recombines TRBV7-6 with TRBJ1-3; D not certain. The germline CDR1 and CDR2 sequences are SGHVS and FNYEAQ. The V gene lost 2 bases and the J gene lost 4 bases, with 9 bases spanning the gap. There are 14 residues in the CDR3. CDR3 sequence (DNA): TGTGCCAGCAGCTTACCGGGCCCCGGAAACACCATATATTTT. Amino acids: CASSLPGPGNTIYF.

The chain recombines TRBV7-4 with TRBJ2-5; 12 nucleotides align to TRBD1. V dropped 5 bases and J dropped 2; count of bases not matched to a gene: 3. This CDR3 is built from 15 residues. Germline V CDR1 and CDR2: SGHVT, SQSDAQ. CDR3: CASSGDRGRQETQYF. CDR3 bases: TGTGCCAGCAGCGGGGACAGGGGGCGACAAGAGACCCAGTACTTC.

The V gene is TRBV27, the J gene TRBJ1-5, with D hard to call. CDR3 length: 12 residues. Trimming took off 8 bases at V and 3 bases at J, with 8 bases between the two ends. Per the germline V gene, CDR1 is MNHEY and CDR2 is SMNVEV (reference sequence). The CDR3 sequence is CASRIFNQPQHF. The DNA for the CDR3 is TGTGCCAGCCGGATCTTCAATCAGCCCCAGCATTTT.

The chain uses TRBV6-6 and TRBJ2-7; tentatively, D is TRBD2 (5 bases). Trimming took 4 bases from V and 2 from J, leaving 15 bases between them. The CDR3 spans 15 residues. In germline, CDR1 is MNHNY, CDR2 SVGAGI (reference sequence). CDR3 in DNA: TGTGCCAGCAGTTTCGGGGAGCCAGGAGCCTACGAGCAGTACTTC. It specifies CASSFGEPGAYEQYF.

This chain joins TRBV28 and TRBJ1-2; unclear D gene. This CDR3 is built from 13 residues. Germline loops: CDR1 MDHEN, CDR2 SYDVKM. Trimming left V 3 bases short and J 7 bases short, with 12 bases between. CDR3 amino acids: CASSFTFKGGYTF. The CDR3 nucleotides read TGTGCCAGCAGTTTTACCTTTAAGGGTGGCTACACCTTC.

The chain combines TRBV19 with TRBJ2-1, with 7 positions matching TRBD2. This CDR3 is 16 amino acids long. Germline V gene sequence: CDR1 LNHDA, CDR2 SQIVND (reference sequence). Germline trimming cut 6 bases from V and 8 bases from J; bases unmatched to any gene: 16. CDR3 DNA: TGTGCCAGTAGAACGACCGAGCGGGGTCTCGTCCATGAGCAGTTCTTC. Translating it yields CASRTTERGLVHEQFF.

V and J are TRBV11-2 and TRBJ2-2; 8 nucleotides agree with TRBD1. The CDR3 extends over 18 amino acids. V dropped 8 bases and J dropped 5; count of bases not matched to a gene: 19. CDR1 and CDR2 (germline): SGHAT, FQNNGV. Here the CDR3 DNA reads TGTGCCAGCTCCTTCAAATCCCCCGGGACAGGATCGACCGGGGAGCTGTTTTTT. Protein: CASSFKSPGTGSTGELFF.

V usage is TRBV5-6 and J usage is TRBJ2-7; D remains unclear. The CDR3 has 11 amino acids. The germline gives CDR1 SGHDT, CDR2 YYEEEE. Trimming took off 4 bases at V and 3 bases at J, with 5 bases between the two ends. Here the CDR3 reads CASSTDYEQYF. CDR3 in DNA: TGTGCCAGCAGCACCGACTACGAGCAGTACTTC.

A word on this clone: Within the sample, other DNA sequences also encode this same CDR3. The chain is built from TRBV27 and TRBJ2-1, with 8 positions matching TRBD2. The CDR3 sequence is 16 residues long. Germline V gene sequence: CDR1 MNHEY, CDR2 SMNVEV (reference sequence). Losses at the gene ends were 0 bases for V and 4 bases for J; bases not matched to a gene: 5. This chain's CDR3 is CASSLSSGAGYNEQFF. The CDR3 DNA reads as TGTGCCAGCAGTTTATCTAGCGGGGCGGGGTACAATGAGCAGTTCTTC.

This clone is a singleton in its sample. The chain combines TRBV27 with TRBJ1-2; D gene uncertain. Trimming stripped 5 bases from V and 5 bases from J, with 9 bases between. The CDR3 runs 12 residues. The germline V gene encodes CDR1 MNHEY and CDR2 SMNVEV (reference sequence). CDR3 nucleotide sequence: TGTGCCAGCAGTCCACAGTCTTATGGCTACACCTTC. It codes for CASSPQSYGYTF.

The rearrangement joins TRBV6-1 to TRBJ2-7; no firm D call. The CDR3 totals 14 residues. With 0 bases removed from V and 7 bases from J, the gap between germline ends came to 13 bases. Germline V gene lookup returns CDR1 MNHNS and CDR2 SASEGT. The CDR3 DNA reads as TGTGCCAGCAGTGAAGCGATCCCCCAGCCTGAGCAGTACTTC. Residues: CASSEAIPQPEQYF.

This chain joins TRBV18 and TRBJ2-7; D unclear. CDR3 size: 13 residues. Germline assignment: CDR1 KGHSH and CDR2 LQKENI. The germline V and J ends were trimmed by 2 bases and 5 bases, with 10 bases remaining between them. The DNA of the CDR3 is TGTGCCAGCTCACCAAAGGCAGGCCACGAGCAGTACTTC. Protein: CASSPKAGHEQYF.

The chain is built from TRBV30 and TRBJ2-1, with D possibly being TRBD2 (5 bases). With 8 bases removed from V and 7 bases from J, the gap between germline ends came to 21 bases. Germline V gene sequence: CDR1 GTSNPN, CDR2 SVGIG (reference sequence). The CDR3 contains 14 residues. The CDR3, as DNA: TGTGCCCTCCCCCCCCGGGGTAGTCGGAATGAGCAGTTCTTC. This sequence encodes CALPPRGSRNEQFF.

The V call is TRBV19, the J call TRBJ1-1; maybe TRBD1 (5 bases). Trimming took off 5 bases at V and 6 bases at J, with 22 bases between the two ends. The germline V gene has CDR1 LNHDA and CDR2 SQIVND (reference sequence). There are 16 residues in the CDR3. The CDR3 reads CASSPTVTDSVAEAFF. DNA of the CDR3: TGTGCCAGTAGTCCAACCGTAACCGACAGTGTCGCTGAAGCTTTCTTT.

CDR3 bases: TGTGCCAGCAGTTACAACGCCGGGGAGCTGTTTTTT. This translates into CASSYNAGELFF. The rearrangement joins TRBV6-5 to TRBJ2-2; no clear D. Germline V gives CDR1 MNHEY, CDR2 SVGAGI. The CDR3 has 12 residues. V lost 2 bases and J 6 bases, leaving 4 bases between the germline ends.

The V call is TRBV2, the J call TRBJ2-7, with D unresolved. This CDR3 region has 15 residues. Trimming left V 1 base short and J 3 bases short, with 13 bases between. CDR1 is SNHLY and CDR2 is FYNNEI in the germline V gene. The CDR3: CASSEGAPEHYEQYF. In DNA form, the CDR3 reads TGTGCCAGCAGTGAAGGAGCCCCGGAACACTACGAGCAGTACTTC.

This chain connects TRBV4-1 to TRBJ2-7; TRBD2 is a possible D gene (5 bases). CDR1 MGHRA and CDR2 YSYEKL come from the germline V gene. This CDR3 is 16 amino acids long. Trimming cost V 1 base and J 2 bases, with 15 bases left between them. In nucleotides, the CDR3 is TGCGCCAGCAGCCAAGTGGATCGGGGATCACCCTACGAGCAGTACTTC. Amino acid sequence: CASSQVDRGSPYEQYF.

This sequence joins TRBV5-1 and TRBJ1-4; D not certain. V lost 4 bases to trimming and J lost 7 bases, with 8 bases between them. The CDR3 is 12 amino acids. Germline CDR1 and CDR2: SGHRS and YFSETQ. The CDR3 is CASSQPGEKLFF. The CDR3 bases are TGCGCCAGCAGCCAACCCGGTGAAAAACTGTTTTTT.

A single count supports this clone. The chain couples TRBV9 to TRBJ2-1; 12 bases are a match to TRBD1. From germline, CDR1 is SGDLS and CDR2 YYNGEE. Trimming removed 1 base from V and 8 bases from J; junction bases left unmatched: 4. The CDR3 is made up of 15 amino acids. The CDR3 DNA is TGTGCCAGCAGCGTAAGCGGGACAGGGGGCTATGAGCAGTTCTTC. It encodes CASSVSGTGGYEQFF.

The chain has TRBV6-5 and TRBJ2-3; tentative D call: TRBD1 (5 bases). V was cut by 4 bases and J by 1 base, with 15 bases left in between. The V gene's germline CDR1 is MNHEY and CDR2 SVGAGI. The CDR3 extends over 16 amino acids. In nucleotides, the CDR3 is TGTGCCAGCAGTTTAAGACTGGGGCTGGGCACAGATACGCAGTATTTT. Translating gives CASSLRLGLGTDTQYF.

CDR3 residues: CASSSDLTSGRTHNEQFF. Written as DNA, the CDR3 is TGTGCCAGCAGCTCCGATTTGACTAGCGGGAGGACCCACAATGAGCAGTTCTTC. This rearrangement joins TRBV7-9 to TRBJ2-1, with 13 bases matching TRBD2. This CDR3 is 18 amino acids long. Unmatched junction bases numbered 11, after V lost 4 bases and J lost 5 bases. Looked up from germline, CDR1 is SEHNR and CDR2 is FQNEAQ (reference sequence).

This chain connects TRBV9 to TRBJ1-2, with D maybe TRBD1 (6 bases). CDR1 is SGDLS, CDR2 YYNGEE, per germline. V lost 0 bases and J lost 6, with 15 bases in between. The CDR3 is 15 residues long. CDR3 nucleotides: TGTGCCAGCAGCGTAGAGGCAGGGCAGGGGAATGGCTACACCTTC. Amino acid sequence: CASSVEAGQGNGYTF.